One sample yielded the 6 T cell receptor beta chains listed below, sequenced in a study of identical twins. TCRdb called the 5' RACE reads again in MiXCR, with one record for every CDR3 protein. This table has 600,000 to 700,000 distinct CDR3 sequences, around 20% appearing once. This sample was also put to use in a study of T cells expressing NK-cell markers.

The specimen sequenced was PBMCs. These receptors were obtained from a woman aged 18-30 years in good health.

The J gene is TRBJ2-1, the V gene TRBV5-1; 11 bases are shared with TRBD2. J gave up 9 bases and V 4 bases, and 12 bases lay outside the gene matches. CDR1 SGHRS and CDR2 YFSETQ come from the germline V gene. This CDR3 spans 16 amino acids. The CDR3 loop reads CASSPGGTSGKREQFF. The CDR3 coding sequence is TGCGCCAGCAGCCCTGGCGGGACTAGCGGTAAGCGTGAGCAGTTCTTC.

This clonotype has a handful of counts. The V call is TRBV6-1, the J call TRBJ1-4, with TRBD1 as a possible D gene (5 bases). Germline values: CDR1 MNHNS, CDR2 SASEGT. The V gene lost 5 bases and the J gene lost 8 bases, with 18 bases spanning the gap. CDR3 length: 15 amino acids. The CDR3: CASSRTNEEWEKLFF. CDR3 nucleotides: TGTGCCAGCAGTCGGACAAACGAAGAGTGGGAAAAACTGTTTTTT.

The chain combines TRBV20-1 with TRBJ2-3, with D possibly matching TRBD2 (6 bases). Germline loops: CDR1 DFQATT, CDR2 SNEGSKA (reference sequence). With 5 bases removed from V and 0 bases from J, the gap between germline ends came to 12 bases. The CDR3 consists of 14 residues. CDR3 region: CSALTRSSTDTQYF. CDR3 coding DNA: TGCAGTGCTTTGACTAGGAGTAGCACAGATACGCAGTATTTT.

J is TRBJ2-3 and V is TRBV10-3, with a possible D match to TRBD2 (5 bases). Trimming pared 2 bases from V and 1 base from J, leaving 10 bases between. There are 15 residues in the CDR3. CDR1 ENHRY and CDR2 SYGVKD come from the germline V gene. CDR3 in amino acids: CAISETDSGTDTQYF. CDR3 sequence (DNA): TGTGCCATCAGTGAGACCGATAGCGGCACAGATACGCAGTATTTT.

This clonotype turned up a few times. This sequence joins TRBV12-3 or TRBV12-4 and TRBJ2-1; D uncertain. This CDR3 spans 14 amino acids. V dropped 3 bases and J dropped 0 bases, with 6 bases sitting between them. DNA for the CDR3: TGTGCCAGCAGTTTCCCTAACTCCTACAATGAGCAGTTCTTC. Translating it yields CASSFPNSYNEQFF.

The chain couples TRBV18 to TRBJ2-2; 11 bases fit TRBD1. The CDR3 contains 17 residues. Germline CDR1 is KGHSH and CDR2 is LQKENI. The trim removed 5 bases at V and 7 bases at J, leaving 12 bases unmatched. CDR3 in DNA: TGTGCCAGCTCATTTACGGCGGACAGGGGGCAAGGCGGGGAGCTGTTTTTT. Its translation is CASSFTADRGQGGELFF. The full variable domain, its missing parts supplied by reference TRBV18 and TRBJ2-2, is NAGVMQNPRHLVRRRGQEARLRCSPMKGHSHVYWYRQLPEEGLKFMVYLQKENIIDESGMPKERFSAEFPKEGPSILRIQQVVRGDSAAYFCASSFTADRGQGGELFFGEGSRLTVL.